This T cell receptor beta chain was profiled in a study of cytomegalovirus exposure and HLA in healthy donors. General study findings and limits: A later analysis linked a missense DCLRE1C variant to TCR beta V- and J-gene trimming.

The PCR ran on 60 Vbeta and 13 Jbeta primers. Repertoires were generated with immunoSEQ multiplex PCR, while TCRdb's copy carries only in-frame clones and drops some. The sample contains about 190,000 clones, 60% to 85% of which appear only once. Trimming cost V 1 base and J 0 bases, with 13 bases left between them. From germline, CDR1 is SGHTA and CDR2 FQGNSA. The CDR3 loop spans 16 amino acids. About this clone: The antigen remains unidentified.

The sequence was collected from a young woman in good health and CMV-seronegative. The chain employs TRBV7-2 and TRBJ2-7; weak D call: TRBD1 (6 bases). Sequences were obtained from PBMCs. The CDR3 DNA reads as TGTGCCAGCAGCTTAGGGGCAGGGGCGAACTCCTACGAGCAGTACTTC. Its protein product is CASSLGAGANSYEQYF. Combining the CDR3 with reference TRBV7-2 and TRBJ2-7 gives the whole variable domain GAGVSQSPSNKVTEKGKDVELRCDPISGHTALYWYRQSLGQGLEFLIYFQGNSAPDKSGLPSDRFSAERTGGSVSTLTIQRTQQEDSAVYLCASSLGAGANSYEQYFGPGTRLTVT.